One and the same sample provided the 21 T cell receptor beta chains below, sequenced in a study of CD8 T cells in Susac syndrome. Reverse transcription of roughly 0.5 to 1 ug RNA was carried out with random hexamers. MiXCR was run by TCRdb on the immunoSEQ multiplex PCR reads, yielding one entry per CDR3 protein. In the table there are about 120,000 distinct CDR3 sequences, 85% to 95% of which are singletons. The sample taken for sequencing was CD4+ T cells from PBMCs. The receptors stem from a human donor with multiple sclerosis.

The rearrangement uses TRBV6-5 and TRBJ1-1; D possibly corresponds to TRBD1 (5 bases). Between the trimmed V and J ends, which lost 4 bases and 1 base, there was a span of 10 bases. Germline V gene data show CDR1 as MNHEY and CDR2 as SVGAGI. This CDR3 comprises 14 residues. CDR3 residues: CASSSGTPNTEAFF. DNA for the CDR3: TGTGCCAGCAGTTCCGGGACTCCGAACACTGAAGCTTTCTTT.

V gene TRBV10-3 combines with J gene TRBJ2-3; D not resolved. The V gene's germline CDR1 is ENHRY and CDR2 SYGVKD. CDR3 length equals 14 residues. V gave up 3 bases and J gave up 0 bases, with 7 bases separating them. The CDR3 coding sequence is TGTGCCATCAGTGATTTGAGTAGCACAGATACGCAGTATTTT. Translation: CAISDLSSTDTQYF.

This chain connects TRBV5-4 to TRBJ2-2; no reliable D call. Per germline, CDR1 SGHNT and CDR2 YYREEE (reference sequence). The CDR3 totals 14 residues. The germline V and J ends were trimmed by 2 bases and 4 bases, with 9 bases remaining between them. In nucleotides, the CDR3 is TGTGCCAGCAGCTTCTATAAGAGCACCGGGGAGCTGTTTTTT. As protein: CASSFYKSTGELFF.

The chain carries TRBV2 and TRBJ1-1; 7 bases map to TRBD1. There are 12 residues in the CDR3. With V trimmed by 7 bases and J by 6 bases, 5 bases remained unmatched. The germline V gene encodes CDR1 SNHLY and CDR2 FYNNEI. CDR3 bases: TGTGCCAGCAAGCGACAGGGCGCTGAAGCTTTCTTT. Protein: CASKRQGAEAFF.

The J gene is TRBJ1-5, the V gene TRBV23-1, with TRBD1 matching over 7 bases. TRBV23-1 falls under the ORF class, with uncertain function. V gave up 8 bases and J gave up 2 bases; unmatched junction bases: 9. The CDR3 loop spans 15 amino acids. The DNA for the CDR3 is TGCGCCAGCTTACTCGACAGGGAACGCAATCAGCCCCAGCATTTT. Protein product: CASLLDRERNQPQHF.

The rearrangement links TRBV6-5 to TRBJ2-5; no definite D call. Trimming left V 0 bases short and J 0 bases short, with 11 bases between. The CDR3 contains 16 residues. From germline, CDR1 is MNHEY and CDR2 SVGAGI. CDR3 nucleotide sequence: TGTGCCAGCAGTTACTCGTACCCTGGCTACCAAGAGACCCAGTACTTC. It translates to CASSYSYPGYQETQYF.

The CDR3: CASSLGQGDYGYTF. In nucleotides, the CDR3 is TGTGCCAGCAGCTTAGGACAGGGGGACTATGGCTACACCTTC. The chain recombines TRBV7-9 with TRBJ1-2, with TRBD1 matching 9 bases. V lost 1 base and J lost 3; bases outside the gene matches: 0. This CDR3 comprises 14 residues. Germline values: CDR1 SEHNR, CDR2 FQNEAQ (reference sequence).

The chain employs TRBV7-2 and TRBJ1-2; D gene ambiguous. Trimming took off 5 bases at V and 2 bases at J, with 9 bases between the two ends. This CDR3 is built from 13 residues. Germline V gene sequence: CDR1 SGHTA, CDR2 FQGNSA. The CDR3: CASSGGTNYGYTF. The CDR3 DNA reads TGTGCCAGCAGCGGTGGCACGAACTATGGCTACACCTTC. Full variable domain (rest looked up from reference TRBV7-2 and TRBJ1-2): GAGVSQSPSNKVTEKGKDVELRCDPISGHTALYWYRQSLGQGLEFLIYFQGNSAPDKSGLPSDRFSAERTGGSVSTLTIQRTQQEDSAVYLCASSGGTNYGYTFGSGTRLTVV.

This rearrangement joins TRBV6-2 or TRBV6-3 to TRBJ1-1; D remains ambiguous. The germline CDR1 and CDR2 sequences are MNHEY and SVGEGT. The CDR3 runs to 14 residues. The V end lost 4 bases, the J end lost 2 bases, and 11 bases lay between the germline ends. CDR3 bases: TGTGCCAGCAGTTCCCGCCGGGGAAACACTGAAGCTTTCTTT. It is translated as CASSSRRGNTEAFF.

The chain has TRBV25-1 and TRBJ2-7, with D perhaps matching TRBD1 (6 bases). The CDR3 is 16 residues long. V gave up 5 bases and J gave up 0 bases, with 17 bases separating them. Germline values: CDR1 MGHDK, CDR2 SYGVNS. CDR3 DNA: TGTGCCAGCAGTAACCACAGGGCTCCTAGCTCCTACGAGCAGTACTTC. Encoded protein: CASSNHRAPSSYEQYF.

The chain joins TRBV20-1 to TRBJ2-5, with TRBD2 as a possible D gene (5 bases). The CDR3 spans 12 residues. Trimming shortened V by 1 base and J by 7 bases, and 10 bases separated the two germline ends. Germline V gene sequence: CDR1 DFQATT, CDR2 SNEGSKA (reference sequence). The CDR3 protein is CSARGAGGTQYF. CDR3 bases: TGCAGTGCTAGAGGGGCAGGAGGGACCCAGTACTTC.

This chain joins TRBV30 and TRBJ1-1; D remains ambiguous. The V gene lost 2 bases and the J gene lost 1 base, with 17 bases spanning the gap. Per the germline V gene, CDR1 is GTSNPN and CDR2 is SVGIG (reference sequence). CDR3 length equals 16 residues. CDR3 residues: CAWSNYRDWGNTEAFF. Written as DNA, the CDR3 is TGTGCCTGGAGTAATTATAGGGATTGGGGGAACACTGAAGCTTTCTTT.

As DNA, the CDR3 is TGTGCCAGCAGCTATACTAGGAACACCGGGGAGCTGTTTTTT. This sequence encodes CASSYTRNTGELFF. The rearrangement joins TRBV3-1 to TRBJ2-2; a weak D match, TRBD2 (5 bases). Deletions cut 5 bases from V and 1 base from J, with 8 bases between. This CDR3 has 14 amino acids. Germline loops: CDR1 LGHDT, CDR2 YNNKEL (reference sequence).

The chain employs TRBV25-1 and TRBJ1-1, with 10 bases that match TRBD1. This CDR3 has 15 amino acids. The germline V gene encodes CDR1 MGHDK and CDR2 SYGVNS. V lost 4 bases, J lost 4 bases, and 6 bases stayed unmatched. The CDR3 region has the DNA TGTGCCAGCAGTGCCGGGACAGGGGTGACCACTGAAGCTTTCTTT. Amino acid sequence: CASSAGTGVTTEAFF.

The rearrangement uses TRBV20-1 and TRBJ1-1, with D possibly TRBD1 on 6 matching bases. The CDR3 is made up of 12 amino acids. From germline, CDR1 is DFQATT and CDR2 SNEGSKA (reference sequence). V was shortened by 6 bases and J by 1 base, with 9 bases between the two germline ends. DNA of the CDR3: TGCAGTGCCCCGGACAGGAACACTGAAGCTTTCTTT. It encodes CSAPDRNTEAFF.

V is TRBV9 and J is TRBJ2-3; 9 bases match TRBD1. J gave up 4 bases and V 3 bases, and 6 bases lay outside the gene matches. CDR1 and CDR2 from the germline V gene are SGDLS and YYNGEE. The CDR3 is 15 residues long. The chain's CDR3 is CASSATGGGPDTQYF. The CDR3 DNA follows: TGTGCCAGCAGCGCTACAGGGGGCGGCCCAGATACGCAGTATTTT.

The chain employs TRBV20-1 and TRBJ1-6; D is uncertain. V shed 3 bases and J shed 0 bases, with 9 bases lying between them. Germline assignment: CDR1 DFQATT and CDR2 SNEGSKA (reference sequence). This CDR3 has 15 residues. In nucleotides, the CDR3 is TGCAGTGCTAGCTCGGCTAGCTCCTATAATTCACCCCTCCACTTT. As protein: CSASSASSYNSPLHF.

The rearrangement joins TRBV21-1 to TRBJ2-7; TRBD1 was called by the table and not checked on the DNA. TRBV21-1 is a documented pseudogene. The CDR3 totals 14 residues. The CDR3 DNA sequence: TGTGCCAGCACCAGAGTAGGGGATTCCTACGAGCAGTACTTC. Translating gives CASTRVGDSYEQYF.

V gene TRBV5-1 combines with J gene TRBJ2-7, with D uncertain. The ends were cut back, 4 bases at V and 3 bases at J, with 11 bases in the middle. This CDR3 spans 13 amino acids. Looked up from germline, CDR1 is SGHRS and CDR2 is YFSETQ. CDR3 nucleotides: TGCGCCAGCAGCGTCAGTCAAATCTACGAGCAGTACTTC. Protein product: CASSVSQIYEQYF.

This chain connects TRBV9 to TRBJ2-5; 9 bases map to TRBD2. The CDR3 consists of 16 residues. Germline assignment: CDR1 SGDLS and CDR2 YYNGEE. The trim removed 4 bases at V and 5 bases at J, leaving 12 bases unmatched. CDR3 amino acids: CASSNSGRGGGETQYF. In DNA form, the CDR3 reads TGTGCCAGCAGCAATTCCGGGCGGGGGGGCGGCGAGACCCAGTACTTC.

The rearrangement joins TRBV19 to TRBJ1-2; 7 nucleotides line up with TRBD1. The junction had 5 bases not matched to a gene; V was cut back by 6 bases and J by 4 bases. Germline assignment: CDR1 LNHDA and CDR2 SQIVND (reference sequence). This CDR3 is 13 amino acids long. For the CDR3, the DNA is TGTGCCAGTAGCCTGACAGGGCGCTATGGCTACACCTTC. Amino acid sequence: CASSLTGRYGYTF. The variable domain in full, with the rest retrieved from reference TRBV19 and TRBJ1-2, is DGGITQSPKYLFRKEGQNVTLSCEQNLNHDAMYWYRQDPGQGLRLIYYSQIVNDFQKGDIAEGYSVSREKKESFPLTVTSAQKNPTAFYLCASSLTGRYGYTFGSGTRLTVV.